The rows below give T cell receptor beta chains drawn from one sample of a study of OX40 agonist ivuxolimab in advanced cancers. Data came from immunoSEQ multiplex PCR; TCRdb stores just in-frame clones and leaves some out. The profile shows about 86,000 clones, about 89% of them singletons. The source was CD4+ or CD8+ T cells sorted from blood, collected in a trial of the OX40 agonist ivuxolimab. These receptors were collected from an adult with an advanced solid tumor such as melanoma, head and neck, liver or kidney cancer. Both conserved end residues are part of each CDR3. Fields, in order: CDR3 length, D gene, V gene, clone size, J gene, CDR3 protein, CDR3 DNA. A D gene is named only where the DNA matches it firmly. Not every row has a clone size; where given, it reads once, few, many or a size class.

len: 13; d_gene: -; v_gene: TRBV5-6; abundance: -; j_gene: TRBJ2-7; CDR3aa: CASSLSGAYEQYF; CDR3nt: TGTGCCAGCAGCTTGTCCGGGGCCTACGAGCAGTACTTC
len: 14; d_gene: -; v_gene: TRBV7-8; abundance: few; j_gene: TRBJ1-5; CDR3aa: CASSLGRFNQPQHF; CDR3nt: TGTGCCAGCAGCCTCGGACGGTTTAATCAGCCCCAGCATTTT
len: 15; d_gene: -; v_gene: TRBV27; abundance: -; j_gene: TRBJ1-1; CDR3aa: CASSYTPTGNTEAFF; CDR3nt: TGTGCCAGCAGTTATACCCCAACAGGGAACACTGAAGCTTTCTTT
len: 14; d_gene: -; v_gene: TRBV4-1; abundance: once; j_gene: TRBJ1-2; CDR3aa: CASSQDQGGWGYTF; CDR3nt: TGCGCCAGCAGCCAAGACCAAGGTGGTTGGGGCTACACCTTC
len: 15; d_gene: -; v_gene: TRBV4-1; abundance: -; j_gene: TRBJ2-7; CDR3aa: CASSQGPGSSYEQYF; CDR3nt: TGCGCCAGCAGCCAAGGCCCCGGAAGCTCCTACGAGCAGTACTTC
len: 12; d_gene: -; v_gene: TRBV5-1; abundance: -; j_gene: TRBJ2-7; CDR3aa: CASSLQGYEQYF; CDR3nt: TGCGCCAGCAGTTTACAGGGCTACGAGCAGTACTTC
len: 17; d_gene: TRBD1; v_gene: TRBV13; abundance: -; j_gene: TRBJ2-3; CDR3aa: CASSLGGQGFSTDTQYF; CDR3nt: TGTGCCAGCAGCTTAGGGGGACAGGGTTTTAGCACAGATACGCAGTATTTT
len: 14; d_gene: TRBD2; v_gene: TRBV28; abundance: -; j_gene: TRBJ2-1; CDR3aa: CATDLAGTYNEQFF; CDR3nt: TGTGCCACCGATTTAGCGGGAACCTACAATGAGCAGTTCTTC
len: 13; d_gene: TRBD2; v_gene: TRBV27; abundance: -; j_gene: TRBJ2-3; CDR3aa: CASSLGRGGTQYF; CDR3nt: TGTGCCAGCAGTCTCGGGCGCGGGGGTACGCAGTATTTT
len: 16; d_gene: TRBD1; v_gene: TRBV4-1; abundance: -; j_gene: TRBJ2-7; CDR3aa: CASSQDWPGGSYEQYF; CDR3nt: TGCGCCAGCAGCCAAGATTGGCCAGGGGGCTCCTACGAGCAGTACTTC
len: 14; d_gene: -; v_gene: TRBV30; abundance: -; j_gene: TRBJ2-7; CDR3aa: CAWSVGVSTYEQYF; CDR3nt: TGTGCCTGGAGTGTAGGTGTTTCTACCTACGAGCAGTACTTC
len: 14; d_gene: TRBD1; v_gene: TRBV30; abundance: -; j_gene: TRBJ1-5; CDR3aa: CAWSGGQGNQPQHF; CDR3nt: TGTGCCTGGAGTGGGGGACAGGGGAATCAGCCCCAGCATTTT
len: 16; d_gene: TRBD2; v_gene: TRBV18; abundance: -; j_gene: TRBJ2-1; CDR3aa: CASSLGLAGVNNEQFF; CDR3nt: TGTGCCAGCTCGCTGGGACTAGCGGGAGTTAACAATGAGCAGTTCTTC
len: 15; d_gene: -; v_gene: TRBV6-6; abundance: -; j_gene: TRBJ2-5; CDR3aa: CASSYSRQTQETQYF; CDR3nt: TGTGCCAGCAGTTACTCGAGGCAGACCCAAGAGACCCAGTACTTC
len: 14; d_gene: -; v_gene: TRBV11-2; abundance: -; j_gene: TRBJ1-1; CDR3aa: CASSFGTLYTEAFF; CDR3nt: TGTGCCAGCAGCTTCGGGACACTCTACACTGAAGCTTTCTTT
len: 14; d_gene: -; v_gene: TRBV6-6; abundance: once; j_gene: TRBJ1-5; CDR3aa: CASSYTGSNQPQHF; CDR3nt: TGTGCCAGCAGTTACACAGGGTCCAATCAGCCCCAGCATTTT
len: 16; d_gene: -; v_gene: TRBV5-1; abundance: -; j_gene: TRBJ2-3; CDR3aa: CASSPEGGSFGDTQYF; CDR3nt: TGCGCCAGCAGCCCGGAGGGGGGGAGTTTTGGAGATACGCAGTATTTT
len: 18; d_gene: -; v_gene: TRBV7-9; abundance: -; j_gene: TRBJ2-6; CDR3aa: CASSTWDNSESGANVLTF; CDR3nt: TGTGCCAGCAGCACCTGGGACAATTCGGAGTCTGGGGCCAACGTCCTGACTTTC
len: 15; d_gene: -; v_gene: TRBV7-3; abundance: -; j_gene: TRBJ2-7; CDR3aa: CASSWVVGEQYEQYF; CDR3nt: TGTGCCAGCAGCTGGGTCGTGGGGGAGCAGTACGAGCAGTACTTC
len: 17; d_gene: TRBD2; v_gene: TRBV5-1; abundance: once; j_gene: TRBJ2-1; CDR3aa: CASSLELAGVQHDEQFF; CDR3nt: TGCGCCAGCAGCTTGGAGTTAGCGGGAGTACAGCACGATGAGCAGTTCTTC
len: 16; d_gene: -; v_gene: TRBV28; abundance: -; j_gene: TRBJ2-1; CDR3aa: CASSSPTGTSYNEQFF; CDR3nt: TGTGCCAGCAGTTCCCCGACAGGAACGTCCTACAATGAGCAGTTCTTC
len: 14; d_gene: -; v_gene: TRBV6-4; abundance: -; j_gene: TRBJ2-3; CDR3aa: CASRDTASTDTQYF; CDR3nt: TGTGCCAGCAGGGACACAGCTAGCACAGATACGCAGTATTTT
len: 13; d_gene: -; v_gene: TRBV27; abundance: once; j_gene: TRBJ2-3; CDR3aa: CASSSYNTDTQYF; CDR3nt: TGTGCCAGCAGTTCGTACAACACAGATACGCAGTATTTT
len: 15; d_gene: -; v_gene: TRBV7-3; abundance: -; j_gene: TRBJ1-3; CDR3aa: CASSTSGGGGNTIYF; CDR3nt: TGTGCCAGCAGCACGTCGGGGGGAGGTGGAAACACCATATATTTT
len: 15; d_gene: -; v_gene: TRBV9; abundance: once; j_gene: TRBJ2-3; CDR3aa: CASSVGSHSTDTQYF; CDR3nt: TGTGCCAGCAGCGTAGGCAGCCATAGCACAGATACGCAGTATTTT
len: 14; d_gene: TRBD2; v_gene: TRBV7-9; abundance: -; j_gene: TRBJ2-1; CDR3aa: CASSLLAGYNEQFF; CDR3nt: TGTGCCAGCAGCTTATTAGCGGGGTACAATGAGCAGTTCTTC
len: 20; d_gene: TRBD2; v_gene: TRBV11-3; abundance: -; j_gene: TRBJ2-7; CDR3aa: CASSFSLGRATAGGTYEQYF; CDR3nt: TGTGCCAGCAGCTTCTCTTTGGGGCGGGCCACAGCGGGAGGCACCTACGAGCAGTACTTC
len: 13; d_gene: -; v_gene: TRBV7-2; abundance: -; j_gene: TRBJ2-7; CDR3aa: CASSLFTGYEQYF; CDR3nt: TGTGCCAGCAGCTTATTTACCGGCTACGAGCAGTACTTC
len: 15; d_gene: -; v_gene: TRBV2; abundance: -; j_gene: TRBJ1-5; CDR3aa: CASRSALGGNQPQHF; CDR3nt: TGTGCCAGCAGGAGCGCCCTGGGGGGCAATCAGCCCCAGCATTTT
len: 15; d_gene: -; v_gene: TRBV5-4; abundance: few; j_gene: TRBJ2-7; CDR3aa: CASSSERTGFYEQYF; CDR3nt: TGTGCCAGCAGCAGTGAGCGAACAGGGTTCTACGAGCAGTACTTC
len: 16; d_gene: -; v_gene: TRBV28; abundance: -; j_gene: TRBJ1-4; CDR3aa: CASSAPWDYSDEKLFF; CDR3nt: TGTGCCAGCAGTGCGCCCTGGGACTACTCCGATGAAAAACTGTTTTTT
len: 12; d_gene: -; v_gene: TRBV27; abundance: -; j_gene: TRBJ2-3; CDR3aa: CASSMNLDAQYF; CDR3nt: TGTGCCAGCAGCATGAACCTGGACGCGCAGTATTTT
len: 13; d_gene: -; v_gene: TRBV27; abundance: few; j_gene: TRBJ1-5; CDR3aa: CASSFGESQPQHF; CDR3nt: TGTGCCAGCAGTTTCGGGGAGAGCCAGCCCCAGCATTTT
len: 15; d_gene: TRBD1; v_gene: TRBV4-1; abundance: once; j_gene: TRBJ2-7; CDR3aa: CASSMGQALSYEQYF; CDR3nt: TGCGCCAGCAGCATGGGACAGGCACTTTCCTACGAGCAGTACTTC
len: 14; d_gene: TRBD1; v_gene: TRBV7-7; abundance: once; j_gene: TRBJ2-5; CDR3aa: CASSPGQGGETQYF; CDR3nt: TGTGCTAGCAGCCCTGGACAGGGCGGGGAGACCCAGTACTTC
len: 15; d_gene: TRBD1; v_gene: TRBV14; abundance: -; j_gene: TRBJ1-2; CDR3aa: CASSHIETGDYGYTF; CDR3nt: TGTGCCAGCAGCCACATAGAGACAGGGGACTATGGCTACACCTTC
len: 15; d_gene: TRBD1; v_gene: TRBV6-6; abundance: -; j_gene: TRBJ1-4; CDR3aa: CASSDRGSTNEKLFF; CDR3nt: TGTGCCAGCAGTGACAGGGGTTCAACTAATGAAAAACTGTTTTTT
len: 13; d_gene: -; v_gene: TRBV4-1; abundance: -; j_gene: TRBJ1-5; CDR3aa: CASSQDRIRPQHF; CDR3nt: TGCGCCAGCAGCCAAGATCGCATCAGGCCCCAGCATTTT
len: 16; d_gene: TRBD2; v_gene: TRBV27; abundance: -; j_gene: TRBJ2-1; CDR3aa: CASSRGLAGHYNEQFF; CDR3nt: TGTGCCAGCAGTCGAGGACTAGCGGGCCACTACAATGAGCAGTTCTTC
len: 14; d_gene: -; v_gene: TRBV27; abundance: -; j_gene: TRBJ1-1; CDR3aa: CASSPGPRYTEAFF; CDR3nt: TGTGCCAGCAGTCCGGGACCTAGGTACACTGAAGCTTTCTTT
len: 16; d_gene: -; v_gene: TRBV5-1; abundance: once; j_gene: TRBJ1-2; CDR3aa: CASSRSTGWFNYGYTF; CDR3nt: TGCGCCAGCAGCAGGAGTACGGGGTGGTTCAACTATGGCTACACCTTC
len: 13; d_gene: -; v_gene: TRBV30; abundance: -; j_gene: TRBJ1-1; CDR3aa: CAWSRGSNTEAFF; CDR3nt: TGTGCCTGGAGTAGGGGGTCGAACACTGAAGCTTTCTTT
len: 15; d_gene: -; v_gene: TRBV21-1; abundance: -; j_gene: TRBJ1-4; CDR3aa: CASSKVGEDERKLFF; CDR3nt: TGTGCCAGCAGCAAAGTGGGGGAAGACGAACGAAAACTGTTTTTT
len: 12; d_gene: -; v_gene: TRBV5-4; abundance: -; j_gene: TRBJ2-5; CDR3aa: CASSLQGATQYF; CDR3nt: TGTGCCAGCAGCTTGCAAGGGGCGACCCAGTACTTC
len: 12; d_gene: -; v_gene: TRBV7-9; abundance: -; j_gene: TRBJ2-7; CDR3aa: CASSLSPYEQYF; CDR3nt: TGTGCCAGCAGCTTATCCCCCTACGAGCAGTACTTC
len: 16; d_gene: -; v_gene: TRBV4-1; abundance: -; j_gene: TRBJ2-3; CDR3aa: CASSQEPTGSTDTQYF; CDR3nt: TGCGCCAGCAGCCAAGAACCGACAGGAAGCACAGATACGCAGTATTTT
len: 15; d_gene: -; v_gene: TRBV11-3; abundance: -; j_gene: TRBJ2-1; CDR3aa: CASSLGRASYNEQFF; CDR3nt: TGTGCCAGCAGCTTAGGGAGGGCGTCCTACAATGAGCAGTTCTTC
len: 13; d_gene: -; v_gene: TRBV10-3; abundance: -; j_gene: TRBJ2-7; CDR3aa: CAISPPLSYEQYF; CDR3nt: TGTGCCATCAGCCCCCCCCTTTCCTACGAGCAGTACTTC
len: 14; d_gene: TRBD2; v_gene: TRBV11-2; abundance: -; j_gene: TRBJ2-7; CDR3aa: CASSPAGGTYEQYF; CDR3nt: TGTGCCAGCAGCCCAGCGGGGGGAACCTACGAGCAGTACTTC
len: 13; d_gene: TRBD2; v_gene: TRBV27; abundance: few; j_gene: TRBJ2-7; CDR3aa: CASRASGTYEQYF; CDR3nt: TGTGCCAGCAGGGCTAGCGGTACGTACGAGCAGTACTTC
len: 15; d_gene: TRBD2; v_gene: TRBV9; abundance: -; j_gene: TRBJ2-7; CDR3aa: CASSVAPGLALEQYF; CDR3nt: TGTGCCAGCAGCGTAGCCCCGGGACTAGCCCTCGAGCAGTACTTC
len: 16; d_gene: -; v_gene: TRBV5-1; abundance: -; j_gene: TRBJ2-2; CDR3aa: CASHILQGGNTGELFF; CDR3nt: TGCGCCAGCCACATCCTTCAGGGGGGGAACACCGGGGAGCTGTTTTTT
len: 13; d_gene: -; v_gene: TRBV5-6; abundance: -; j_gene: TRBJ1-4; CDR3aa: CASSLGRGEKLFF; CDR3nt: TGTGCCAGCAGCTTGGGCCGGGGGGAAAAACTGTTTTTT
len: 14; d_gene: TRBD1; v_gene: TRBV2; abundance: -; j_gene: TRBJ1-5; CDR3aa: CASSESGGYQPQHF; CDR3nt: TGTGCCAGCAGTGAATCAGGGGGCTACCAGCCCCAGCATTTT